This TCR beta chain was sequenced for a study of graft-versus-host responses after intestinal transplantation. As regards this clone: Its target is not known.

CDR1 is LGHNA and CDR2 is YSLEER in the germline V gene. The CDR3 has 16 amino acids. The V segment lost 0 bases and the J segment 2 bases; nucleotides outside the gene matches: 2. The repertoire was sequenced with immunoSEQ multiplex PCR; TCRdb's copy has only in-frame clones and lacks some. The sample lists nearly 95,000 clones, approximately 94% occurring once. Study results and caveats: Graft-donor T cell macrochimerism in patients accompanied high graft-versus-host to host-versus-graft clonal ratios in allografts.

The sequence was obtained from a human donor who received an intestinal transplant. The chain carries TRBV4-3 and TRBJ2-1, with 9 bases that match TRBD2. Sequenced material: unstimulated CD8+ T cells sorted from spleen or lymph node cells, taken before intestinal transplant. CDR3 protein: CASSQDQRGAYNEQFF. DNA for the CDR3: TGCGCCAGCAGCCAAGACCAGCGGGGGGCCTACAATGAGCAGTTCTTC.